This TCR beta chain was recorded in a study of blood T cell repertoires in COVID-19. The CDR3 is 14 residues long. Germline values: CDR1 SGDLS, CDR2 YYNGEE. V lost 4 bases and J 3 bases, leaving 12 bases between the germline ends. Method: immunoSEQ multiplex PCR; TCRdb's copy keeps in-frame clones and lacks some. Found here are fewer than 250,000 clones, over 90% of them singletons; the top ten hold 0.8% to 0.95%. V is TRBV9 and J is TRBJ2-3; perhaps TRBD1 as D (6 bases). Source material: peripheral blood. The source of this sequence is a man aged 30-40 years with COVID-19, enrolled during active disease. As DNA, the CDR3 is TGTGCCAGCAGCACCAGGGACAATACAGATACGCAGTATTTT. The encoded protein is CASSTRDNTDTQYF.